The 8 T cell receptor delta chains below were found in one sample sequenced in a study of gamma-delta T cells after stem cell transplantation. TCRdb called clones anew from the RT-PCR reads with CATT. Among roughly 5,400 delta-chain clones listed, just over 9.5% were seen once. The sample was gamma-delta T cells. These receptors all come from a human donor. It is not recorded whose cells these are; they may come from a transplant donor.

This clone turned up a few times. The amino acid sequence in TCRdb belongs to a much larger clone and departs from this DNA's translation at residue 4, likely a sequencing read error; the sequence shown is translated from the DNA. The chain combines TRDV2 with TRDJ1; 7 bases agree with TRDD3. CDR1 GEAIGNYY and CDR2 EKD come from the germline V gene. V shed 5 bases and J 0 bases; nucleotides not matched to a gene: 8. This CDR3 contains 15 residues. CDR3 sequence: CACAHLLGDTDKLIF. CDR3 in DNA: TGTGCCTGTGCCCATCTCCTGGGGGACACCGATAAACTCATCTTT.

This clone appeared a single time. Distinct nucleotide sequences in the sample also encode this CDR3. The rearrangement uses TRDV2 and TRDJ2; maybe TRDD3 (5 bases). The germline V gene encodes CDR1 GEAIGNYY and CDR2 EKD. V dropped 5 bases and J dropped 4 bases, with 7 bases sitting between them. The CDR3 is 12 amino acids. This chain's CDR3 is CACGGPTAQLFF. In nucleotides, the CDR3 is TGTGCCTGTGGGGGACCGACAGCACAACTCTTCTTT.

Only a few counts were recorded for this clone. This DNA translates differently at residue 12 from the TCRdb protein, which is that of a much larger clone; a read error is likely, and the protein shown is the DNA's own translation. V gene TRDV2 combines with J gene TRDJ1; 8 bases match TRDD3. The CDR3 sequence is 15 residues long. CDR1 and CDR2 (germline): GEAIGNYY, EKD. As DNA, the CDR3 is TGTGCCTGTGACCCCTGGGGGAGGGACACCGATAACCTCATCTTT. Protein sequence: CACDPWGRDTDNLIF.

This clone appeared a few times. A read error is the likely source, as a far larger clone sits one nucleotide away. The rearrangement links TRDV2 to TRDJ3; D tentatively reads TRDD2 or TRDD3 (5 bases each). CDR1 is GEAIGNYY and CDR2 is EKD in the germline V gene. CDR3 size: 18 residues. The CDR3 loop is CACDTASPSSWDARQMFF. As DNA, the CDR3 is TGTGCCTGTGACACCGCGTCTCCTAGCTCCTGGGACGCCCGACAGATGTTTTTC.

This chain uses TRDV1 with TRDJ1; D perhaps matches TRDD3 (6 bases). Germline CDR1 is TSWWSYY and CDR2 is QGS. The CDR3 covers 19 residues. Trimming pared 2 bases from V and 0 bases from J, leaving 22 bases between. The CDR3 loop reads CALGEVPCGISQDTDKLIF. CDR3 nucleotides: TGTGCTCTTGGGGAAGTACCCTGTGGGATATCTCAGGACACCGATAAACTCATCTTT.

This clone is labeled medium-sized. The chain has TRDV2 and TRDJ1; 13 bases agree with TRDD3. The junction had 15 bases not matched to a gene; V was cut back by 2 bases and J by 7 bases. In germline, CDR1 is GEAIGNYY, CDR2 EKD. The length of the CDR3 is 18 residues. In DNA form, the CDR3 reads TGTGCCTGTGACAAACTGGGGGATACGCGGAACGCCTCGCCTAAACTCATCTTT. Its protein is CACDKLGDTRNASPKLIF.

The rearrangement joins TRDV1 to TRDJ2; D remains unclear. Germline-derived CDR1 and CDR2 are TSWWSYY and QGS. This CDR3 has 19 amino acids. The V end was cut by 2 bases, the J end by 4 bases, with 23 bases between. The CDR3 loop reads CALGERLAVPTGGTAQLFF. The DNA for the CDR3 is TGTGCTCTTGGGGAAAGGCTAGCGGTACCCACCGGAGGGACAGCACAACTCTTCTTT.

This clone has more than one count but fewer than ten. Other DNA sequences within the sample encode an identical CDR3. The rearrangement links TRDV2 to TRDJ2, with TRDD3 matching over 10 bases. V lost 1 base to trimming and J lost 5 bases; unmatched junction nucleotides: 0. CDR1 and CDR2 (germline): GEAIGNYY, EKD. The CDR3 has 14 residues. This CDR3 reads CACDTGGYTAQLFF. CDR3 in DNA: TGTGCCTGTGACACTGGGGGATACACAGCACAACTCTTCTTT.